The 20 T cell receptor beta chains in this list originate from one sample, sequenced in a study of neoadjuvant anti-PD-1 for oral cavity cancer. Some clones are missing from TCRdb's copy, which holds only in-frame ones; the method was immunoSEQ multiplex PCR. The table lists some 16,000 clones, approximately 71% of them singletons. This material consisted of PBMCs, taken before nivolumab (anti-PD-1) treatment. The receptors shown here come from a person between 40 and 85 years old with oral cavity squamous cell carcinoma.

V gene TRBV29-1 combines with J gene TRBJ1-2, with unresolved D. The CDR3 sequence is 13 residues long. V shed 4 bases and J shed 4 bases, with 13 bases lying between them. The germline V gene encodes CDR1 SQVTM and CDR2 ANQGSEA. The CDR3 DNA reads as TGCAGCGTTGGGATTCAATCCTCCTATGGCTACACCTTC. Its translation: CSVGIQSSYGYTF.

This clone was seen only a few times. The chain recombines TRBV7-6 with TRBJ2-2; 8 bases are a match to TRBD2. V dropped 5 bases and J dropped 7; count of bases not matched to a gene: 6. The CDR3 covers 14 residues. Germline V gene data show CDR1 as SGHVS and CDR2 as FNYEAQ. CDR3 sequence: CASSLREGLGELFF. Here the CDR3 DNA reads TGTGCCAGCAGCCTCCGGGAGGGGCTCGGGGAGCTGTTTTTT.

V is TRBV5-1 and J is TRBJ2-7; 10 positions match TRBD1. J gave up 6 bases and V 0 bases, and 3 bases lay outside the gene matches. Germline values: CDR1 SGHRS, CDR2 YFSETQ. The CDR3 sequence is 14 residues long. CDR3 sequence: CASSLDGQGGEQYF. CDR3 nucleotides: TGCGCCAGCAGCTTGGACGGACAGGGGGGCGAGCAGTACTTC.

The V gene is TRBV6-5, the J gene TRBJ2-6; the D is unclear. Trimming removed 2 bases from V and 4 bases from J, with 12 bases in between. Looked up from germline, CDR1 is MNHEY and CDR2 is SVGAGI. This CDR3 comprises 16 residues. CDR3 sequence: CASSYNWGSGANVLTF. CDR3 nucleotide sequence: TGTGCCAGCAGTTACAACTGGGGATCCGGGGCCAACGTCCTGACTTTC.

This clone was counted once. The V gene is TRBV19, the J gene TRBJ2-5; possibly TRBD1 or TRBD2 for D (5 bases each). This CDR3 is 13 amino acids long. The V end lost 3 bases, the J end lost 1 base, and 6 bases lay between the germline ends. CDR1 LNHDA and CDR2 SQIVND come from the germline V gene (reference sequence). The CDR3 DNA sequence: TGTGCCAGTAGTATGGGACGCCAAGAGACCCAGTACTTC. Its translation is CASSMGRQETQYF.

The gene calls are TRBV4-2 and TRBJ2-2; D is perhaps TRBD1 or TRBD2 (5 bases each). Germline-derived CDR1 and CDR2 are LGHNA and YNFKEQ. Between the trimmed V and J ends, which lost 5 bases and 4 bases, there was a span of 14 bases. The CDR3 length is 15 residues. Here the CDR3 DNA reads TGTGCCAGCAGCTGGGGGTCGACAAGCACCGGGGAGCTGTTTTTT. Translated, it gives CASSWGSTSTGELFF.

J is TRBJ2-5 and V is TRBV27, with D possibly TRBD2 on 5 matching bases. CDR3 length: 15 residues. Trimming took off 0 bases at V and 4 bases at J, with 12 bases between the two ends. Germline V gene lookup returns CDR1 MNHEY and CDR2 SMNVEV (reference sequence). The CDR3 spells CASSLSRVGGETQYF. In DNA, the CDR3 is TGTGCCAGCAGTTTATCGAGGGTAGGAGGAGAGACCCAGTACTTC.

The chain couples TRBV9 to TRBJ2-2, with 15 positions matching TRBD2. CDR1 and CDR2 (germline): SGDLS, YYNGEE. J lost 7 bases, V lost 0 bases, and 4 bases had no gene match. CDR3 length equals 17 residues. This CDR3 is CASSVVPGLAGGGELFF. CDR3 nucleotides: TGTGCCAGCAGCGTAGTCCCGGGACTAGCGGGGGGCGGGGAGCTGTTTTTT.

The J gene is TRBJ2-5, the V gene TRBV5-1; TRBD2 might be the D (6 bases). V lost 6 bases and J lost 4, with 13 bases in between. The germline V gene encodes CDR1 SGHRS and CDR2 YFSETQ. This CDR3 contains 13 residues. The CDR3 nucleotides read TGCGCCAGCAAAGTTGGAGGGACAGAGACCCAGTACTTC. It translates to CASKVGGTETQYF.

In this sample, this clone turned up once. V gene TRBV29-1 combines with J gene TRBJ2-1; D is unresolved. V lost 6 bases and J 0 bases, leaving 12 bases between the germline ends. Germline V gene lookup returns CDR1 SQVTM and CDR2 ANQGSEA. CDR3 length: 14 residues. The CDR3 reads CSVLPVSSYNEQFF. CDR3 bases: TGCAGCGTGTTACCTGTGAGCTCCTACAATGAGCAGTTCTTC.

The chain uses TRBV29-1 and TRBJ1-1; D is possibly TRBD1 (6 bases). Germline assignment: CDR1 SQVTM and CDR2 ANQGSEA. This CDR3 spans 14 amino acids. V gave up 3 bases and J gave up 3 bases, with 14 bases separating them. CDR3 nucleotide sequence: TGCAGCGTTGAGGCAGGGGTGAGGGACACTGAAGCTTTCTTT. Protein sequence: CSVEAGVRDTEAFF. Full variable domain (missing parts from reference TRBV29-1 and TRBJ1-1): SAVISQKPSRDICQRGTSLTIQCQVDSQVTMMFWYRQQPGQSLTLIATANQGSEATYESGFVIDKFPISRPNLTFSTLTVSNMSPEDSSIYLCSVEAGVRDTEAFFGQGTRLTVV.

The sample holds a few counts of this clone. This chain joins TRBV30 and TRBJ1-3; no reliable D call. The V end lost 1 base, the J end lost 4 bases, and 2 bases lay between the germline ends. Germline assignment: CDR1 GTSNPN and CDR2 SVGIG (reference sequence). The CDR3 is 11 amino acids. For the CDR3, the DNA is TGTGCCTGGAGTGGAGGAAACACCATATATTTT. The encoded protein is CAWSGGNTIYF.

By its share, this clone is medium-sized. The V gene is TRBV7-6, the J gene TRBJ2-2, with 12 bases matching TRBD1. The CDR3 is 15 residues long. Germline V CDR1 and CDR2: SGHVS, FNYEAQ. The V segment lost 4 bases and the J segment 4 bases; nucleotides outside the gene matches: 1. The CDR3, as DNA: TGTGCCAGCAGCTCGGGACAGGGGGCCACCGGGGAGCTGTTTTTT. Its translation is CASSSGQGATGELFF.

This rearrangement joins TRBV27 to TRBJ2-1; possibly TRBD2 for D (5 bases). The CDR3 spans 14 residues. V dropped 5 bases and J dropped 3 bases, with 11 bases sitting between them. CDR1 is MNHEY, CDR2 SMNVEV, per germline (reference sequence). In DNA, the CDR3 is TGTGCCAGCAGTCCTTCGGGGAACTACAATGAGCAGTTCTTC. Translation gives CASSPSGNYNEQFF.

By sample fraction, this clone is medium-sized (0.01 to 0.1%). The genes are TRBV30 and TRBJ2-3; D is possibly TRBD2 (6 bases). The V end was cut by 0 bases, the J end by 5 bases, with 21 bases between. CDR1 and CDR2 from the germline V gene are GTSNPN and SVGIG (reference sequence). The CDR3 has 17 amino acids. This chain's CDR3 is CAWSVNGRAGGGDTQYF. In DNA form, the CDR3 reads TGTGCCTGGAGTGTAAACGGGAGAGCTGGGGGTGGAGATACGCAGTATTTT.

This clone was recorded once. V gene TRBV11-3 combines with J gene TRBJ2-2, with D perhaps TRBD1 or TRBD2 (5 bases each). Germline V gene lookup returns CDR1 SGHNT and CDR2 YENEEA. V was trimmed by 3 bases and J by 6 bases, leaving 8 bases between them. This CDR3 contains 13 residues. DNA of the CDR3: TGTGCCAGCAGCTTGAGGGGAGCCGGGGAGCTGTTTTTT. Translated: CASSLRGAGELFF.

The chain recombines TRBV27 with TRBJ2-7, with D perhaps TRBD2 (6 bases). This CDR3 contains 12 residues. The ends were cut back, 3 bases at V and 7 bases at J, with 10 bases in the middle. Germline-derived CDR1 and CDR2 are MNHEY and SMNVEV (reference sequence). CDR3 sequence: CASSFDRGEQYF. CDR3 DNA: TGTGCCAGCAGTTTCGACCGGGGGGAGCAGTACTTC.

This clone turned up a few times. V is TRBV7-8 and J is TRBJ1-1; 7 bases line up with TRBD1. The trim removed 5 bases at V and 1 base at J, leaving 4 bases unmatched. The CDR3 runs 14 residues. Germline CDR1 is SGHVS and CDR2 is FQNEAQ. The CDR3 spells CASSPGTANTEAFF. The CDR3 DNA reads as TGTGCCAGCAGCCCAGGGACAGCGAACACTGAAGCTTTCTTT.

The chain employs TRBV7-2 and TRBJ2-3, with unresolved D. The ends were cut back, 5 bases at V and 0 bases at J, with 9 bases in the middle. This CDR3 has 14 amino acids. Germline CDR1 reads SGHTA; CDR2 reads FQGNSA. This CDR3 is CASSLGLSTDTQYF. The CDR3 DNA sequence: TGTGCCAGCAGCCTTGGGCTTAGCACAGATACGCAGTATTTT.

This clone has just one count. The J gene is TRBJ2-7, the V gene TRBV5-1; 7 bases line up with TRBD1. V lost 4 bases to trimming and J lost 3 bases; unmatched junction nucleotides: 13. The CDR3 totals 16 residues. Germline V CDR1 and CDR2: SGHRS, YFSETQ. The CDR3 here is CASSLSGGTDFYEQYF. The DNA of the CDR3 is TGCGCCAGCAGCCTGAGTGGTGGGACAGACTTCTACGAGCAGTACTTC.